This TCR beta chain was captured by sequencing in a study of control samples from healthy donors and cancer patients. Method: immunoSEQ multiplex PCR; TCRdb's copy keeps in-frame clones and lacks some. The table records some 410,000 clones, more than 80% of them present only once. The V and J ends lost 2 bases and 10 bases respectively, with 6 bases between them. The CDR3 has 11 residues. Germline V gene data show CDR1 as MRHNA and CDR2 as SNTAGT. The receptor's source is a man aged 40-50 years with head and neck cancer. The V and J genes are TRBV6-4 and TRBJ2-1, with D unclear. The sample comprised PBMCs. CDR3 sequence (DNA): TGTGCCAGCAGTGACGGGATCGAGCAGTTCTTC. This gives the protein CASSDGIEQFF.